The sequence of this TCR beta chain was determined in a study of cytomegalovirus exposure and HLA in healthy donors. Both 60 Vbeta primers and 13 Jbeta primers went into the PCR. Repertoires were generated with immunoSEQ multiplex PCR, while TCRdb's copy carries only in-frame clones and drops some. The sample features about 48,000 clones, with roughly 6.1% in its top ten. Germline CDR1 reads KGHSH; CDR2 reads LQKENI. The CDR3 runs to 16 residues. V lost 5 bases and J lost 5, with 19 bases in between. The rearrangement uses TRBV18 and TRBJ2-1, with D maybe TRBD1 (5 bases). The sample was PBMCs. The receptor comes from a male donor in good health and CMV-seropositive. The CDR3 nucleotides are TGTGCCAGCTCAGCCATTGACAGCCCGATCCACAATGAGCAGTTCTTC. This encodes CASSAIDSPIHNEQFF.